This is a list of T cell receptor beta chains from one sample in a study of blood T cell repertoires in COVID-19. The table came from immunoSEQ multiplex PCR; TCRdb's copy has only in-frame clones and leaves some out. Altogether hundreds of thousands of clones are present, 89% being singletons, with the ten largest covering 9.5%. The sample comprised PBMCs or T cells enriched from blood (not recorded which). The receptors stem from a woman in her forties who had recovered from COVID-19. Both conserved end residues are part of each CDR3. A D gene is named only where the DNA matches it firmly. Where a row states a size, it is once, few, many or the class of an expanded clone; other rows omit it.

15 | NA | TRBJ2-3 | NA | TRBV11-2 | CASSIGQSSTDTQYF | TGTGCCAGCAGCATAGGACAGTCTAGCACAGATACGCAGTATTTT
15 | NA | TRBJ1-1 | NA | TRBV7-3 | CASSSNGQPFDEAFF | TGTGCCAGCAGCTCTAACGGACAGCCCTTCGATGAAGCTTTCTTT
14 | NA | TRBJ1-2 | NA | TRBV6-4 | CASSDTGQPGGYTF | TGTGCCAGCAGTGACACCGGACAGCCCGGTGGCTACACCTTC
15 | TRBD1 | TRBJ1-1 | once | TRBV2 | CASSRDRGVITEAFF | TGTGCCAGCAGTCGGGACAGGGGAGTGATCACTGAAGCTTTCTTT
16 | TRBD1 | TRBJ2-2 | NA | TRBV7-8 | CASSLSLDRDTGELFF | TGTGCCAGCAGCTTAAGCCTTGACAGGGACACCGGGGAGCTGTTTTTT
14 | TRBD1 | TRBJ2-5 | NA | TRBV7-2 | CASSNRDRGETQYF | TGTGCCAGCAGCAACCGGGACAGAGGTGAGACCCAGTACTTC
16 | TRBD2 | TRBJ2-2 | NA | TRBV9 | CASSLGLAGVTGELFF | TGTGCCAGCAGCTTGGGACTAGCGGGAGTGACCGGGGAGCTGTTTTTT
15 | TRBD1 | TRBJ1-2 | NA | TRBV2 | CASSRDRVPSGGYTF | TGTGCCAGCAGTCGAGACAGGGTCCCTTCAGGGGGCTACACCTTC
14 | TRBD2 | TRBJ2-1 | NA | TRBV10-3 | CAISAQRDNNEQFF | TGTGCCATCAGTGCCCAGCGGGATAACAATGAGCAGTTCTTC
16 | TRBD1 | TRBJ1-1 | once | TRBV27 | CALSFHLPTGPKEAFF | TGTGCCCTAAGCTTCCATCTTCCGACAGGGCCCAAAGAAGCTTTCTTT
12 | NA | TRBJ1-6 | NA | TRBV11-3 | CASSFRGDLVHF | TGTGCCAGCAGCTTCCGCGGGGATTTAGTCCACTTT
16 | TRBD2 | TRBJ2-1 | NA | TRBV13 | CASSFGLAGYYNEQFF | TGTGCCAGCAGCTTCGGACTAGCGGGCTATTACAATGAGCAGTTCTTC
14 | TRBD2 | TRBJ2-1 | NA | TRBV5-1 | CASSLGAGDNEQFF | TGCGCCAGCAGCTTGGGTGCGGGGGACAATGAGCAGTTCTTC
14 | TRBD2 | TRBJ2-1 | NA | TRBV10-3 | CAINLAGPRDEQFF | TGTGCCATCAACCTAGCGGGGCCTCGGGATGAGCAGTTCTTC
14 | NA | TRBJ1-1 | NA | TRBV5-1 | CASSLVGLDTEAFF | TGCGCCAGCAGCTTGGTCGGGTTGGACACTGAAGCTTTCTTT
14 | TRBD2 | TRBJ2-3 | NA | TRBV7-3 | CASRNKAGADTQYF | TGTGCCAGCAGGAACAAGGCGGGAGCAGATACGCAGTATTTT
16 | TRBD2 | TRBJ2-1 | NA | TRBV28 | CASSLNPAGGLNEQFF | TGTGCCAGCAGTTTAAATCCAGCGGGAGGTTTAAATGAGCAGTTCTTC
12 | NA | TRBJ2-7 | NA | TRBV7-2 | CASSFTSYEQYF | TGTGCCAGCAGCTTCACTTCCTACGAGCAGTACTTC
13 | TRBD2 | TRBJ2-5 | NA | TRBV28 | CASSWGGTKTQYF | TGTGCCAGCAGCTGGGGGGGGACGAAGACCCAGTACTTC
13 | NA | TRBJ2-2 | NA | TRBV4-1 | CASRGQNTGELFF | TGCGCCAGTCGCGGGCAAAACACCGGGGAGCTGTTTTTT
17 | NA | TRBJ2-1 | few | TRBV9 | CASSSRLSGPSYNEQFF | TGTGCCAGCAGCTCCCGCCTCAGCGGCCCCTCCTACAATGAGCAGTTCTTC
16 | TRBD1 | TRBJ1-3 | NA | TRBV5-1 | CASSLAGGTSGNTIYF | TGCGCCAGCAGCTTGGCAGGGGGCACCTCTGGAAACACCATATATTTT
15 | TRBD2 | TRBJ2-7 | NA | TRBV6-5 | CASSDSASGSYEQYF | TGTGCCAGCAGTGACTCAGCTAGCGGGAGCTACGAGCAGTACTTC
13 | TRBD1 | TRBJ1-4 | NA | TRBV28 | CASRPGGEEKLFF | TGTGCCAGCAGGCCAGGGGGCGAGGAAAAACTGTTTTTT
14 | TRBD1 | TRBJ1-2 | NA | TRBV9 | CASSYTGDSYGYTF | TGTGCCAGCAGCTATACAGGGGACAGCTATGGCTACACCTTC
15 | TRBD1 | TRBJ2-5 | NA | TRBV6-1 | CASSEVTGGGETQYF | TGTGCCAGCAGTGAGGTTACAGGGGGCGGAGAGACCCAGTACTTC
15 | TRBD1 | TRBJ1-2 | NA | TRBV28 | CASIRDRAANYGYTF | TGTGCCAGCATCCGGGACAGAGCGGCTAACTATGGCTACACCTTC
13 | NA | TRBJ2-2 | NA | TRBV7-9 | CASSRGDAGELFF | TGTGCCAGCAGCCGCGGCGACGCCGGGGAGCTGTTTTTT
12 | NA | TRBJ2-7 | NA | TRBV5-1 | CASRTENYEQYF | TGCGCCAGCAGGACAGAAAACTACGAGCAGTACTTC
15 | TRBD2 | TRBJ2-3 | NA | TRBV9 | CASSAAGTTHDTQYF | TGTGCCAGCAGCGCCGCCGGGACTACCCATGATACGCAGTATTTT
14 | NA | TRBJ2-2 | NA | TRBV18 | CASSPGQIPGELFF | TGTGCCAGCTCACCTGGCCAAATCCCCGGGGAGCTGTTTTTT
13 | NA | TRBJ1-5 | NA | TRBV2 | CASRTDTYQPQHF | TGTGCCAGCAGGACAGACACCTATCAGCCCCAGCATTTT
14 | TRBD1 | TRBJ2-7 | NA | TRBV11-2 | CASSLADRFYEQYF | TGTGCCAGCAGCTTAGCGGACAGGTTCTACGAGCAGTACTTC
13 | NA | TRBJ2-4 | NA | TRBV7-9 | CASSLDNGLHTNF | TGTGCCAGCAGCTTAGATAATGGACTCCATACGAACTTC
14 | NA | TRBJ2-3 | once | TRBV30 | CAWSVGVSTDTQYF | TGTGCCTGGAGTGTAGGGGTGAGCACAGATACGCAGTATTTT
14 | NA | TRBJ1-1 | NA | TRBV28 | CASKRRGDITEAFF | TGTGCCAGCAAGAGGCGGGGGGATATCACTGAAGCTTTCTTT
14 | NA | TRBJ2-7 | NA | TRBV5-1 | CASSLGPGGGEQYF | TGCGCCAGCAGCTTGGGTCCGGGGGGCGGCGAGCAGTACTTC
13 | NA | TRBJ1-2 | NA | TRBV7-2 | CASSFVEKGGYTF | TGTGCCAGCAGCTTTGTCGAGAAGGGGGGCTACACCTTC
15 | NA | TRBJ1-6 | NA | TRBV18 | CASSPEADYNSPLHF | TGTGCCAGCTCACCCGAGGCCGACTATAATTCACCCCTCCACTTT
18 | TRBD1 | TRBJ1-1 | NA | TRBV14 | CASSQVMWSGAGGTEAFF | TGTGCCAGCAGCCAAGTTATGTGGTCAGGGGCAGGGGGAACTGAAGCTTTCTTT
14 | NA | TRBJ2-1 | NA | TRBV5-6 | CASQLGGRYNEQFF | TGTGCCAGCCAGCTTGGGGGGAGATACAATGAGCAGTTCTTC
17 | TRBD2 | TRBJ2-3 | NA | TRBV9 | CASSVDFSGRGSDTQYF | TGTGCCAGCAGCGTAGATTTTAGCGGGAGGGGTTCTGATACGCAGTATTTT
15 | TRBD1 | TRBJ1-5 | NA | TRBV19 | CASSTSDRAGQPQHF | TGTGCCAGTAGCACCTCGGACAGGGCGGGTCAGCCCCAGCATTTT
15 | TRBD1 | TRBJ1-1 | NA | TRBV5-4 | CASSLGGTANTEAFF | TGTGCCAGCAGCTTGGGGGGGACAGCTAACACTGAAGCTTTCTTT
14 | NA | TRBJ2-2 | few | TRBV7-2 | CASSLVGNTGELFF | TGTGCCAGCAGCTTAGTCGGGAACACCGGGGAGCTGTTTTTT
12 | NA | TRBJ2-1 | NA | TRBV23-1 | CAILRRENEQFF | TGCGCCATACTACGCAGGGAAAATGAGCAGTTCTTC
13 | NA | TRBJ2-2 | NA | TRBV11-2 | CASSSSPSGELFF | TGTGCCAGCAGCTCGAGCCCTTCCGGGGAGCTGTTTTTT
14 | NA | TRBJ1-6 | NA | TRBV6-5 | CASRGSSYNSPLHF | TGTGCCAGCAGAGGGAGCTCCTATAATTCACCCCTCCACTTT
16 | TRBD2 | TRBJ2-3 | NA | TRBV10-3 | CAINPTSGISTDTQYF | TGTGCCATCAATCCGACTAGCGGGATCAGCACAGATACGCAGTATTTT
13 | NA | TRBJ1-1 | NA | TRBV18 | CASSTEGDTEAFF | TGTGCCAGCTCAACCGAAGGGGACACTGAAGCTTTCTTT
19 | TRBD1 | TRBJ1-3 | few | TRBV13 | CASSLGFWGQGTSGNTIYF | TGTGCCAGCAGCTTAGGATTCTGGGGACAGGGGACTTCTGGAAACACCATATATTTT
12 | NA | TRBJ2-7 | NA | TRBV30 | CAWSQERREQYF | TGTGCCTGGAGTCAAGAGCGGAGGGAGCAGTACTTC
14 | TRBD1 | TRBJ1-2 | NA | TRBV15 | CATSDDGTAYGYTF | TGTGCCACCAGCGATGACGGGACAGCCTATGGCTACACCTTC
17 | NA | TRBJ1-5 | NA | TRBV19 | CASSIDQAPRGNQPQHF | TGTGCCAGTAGTATAGATCAGGCCCCCAGAGGCAATCAGCCCCAGCATTTT
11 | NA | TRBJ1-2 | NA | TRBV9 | CASSGSGGYTF | TGTGCCAGCAGCGGGTCGGGTGGCTACACCTTC